Shown below are 25 T cell receptor beta chains from a single sample sequenced in a study of early T cells in non-severe SARS-CoV-2 infection. Using its own MiXCR run on the 5' RACE reads, TCRdb lists one record per CDR3 protein. The sample has approximately 67,000 distinct CDR3 sequences; 9.1% are singletons. Sequencing input: whole blood. The receptors shown here come from an adult who was a healthcare worker with PCR-confirmed SARS-CoV-2 infection or an uninfected control (not recorded which).

This clonotype was observed at least ten times. The rearrangement joins TRBV27 to TRBJ1-5, with TRBD1 identical over 8 bases. The germline V gene encodes CDR1 MNHEY and CDR2 SMNVEV (reference sequence). The CDR3 has 14 residues. The V and J ends lost 2 bases and 7 bases, in that order; junction bases with no gene match: 4. The CDR3 DNA sequence: TGTGCCAGCAGTTTAAACAGGGGGGTGCAGCCCCAGCATTTT. This sequence encodes CASSLNRGVQPQHF.

The CDR3 region is CATSTRLAGVKNEQFF. The DNA of the CDR3 is TGTGCCACCAGCACCCGACTAGCGGGAGTCAAGAATGAGCAGTTCTTC. V and J are TRBV15 and TRBJ2-1; the match to TRBD2 covers 12 bases. V lost 4 bases to trimming and J lost 7 bases; unmatched junction nucleotides: 8. Germline CDR1 and CDR2: LNHNV and YYDKDF (reference sequence). The CDR3 runs to 16 residues.

This clonotype was counted many times. This sequence joins TRBV29-1 and TRBJ2-2, with D perhaps given as TRBD1 or TRBD2 (5 bases each). Trimming took 4 bases from V and 2 from J, leaving 20 bases between them. This CDR3 has 17 residues. The germline V gene has CDR1 SQVTM and CDR2 ANQGSEA. CDR3 in DNA: TGCAGCGTTGTCTCCCCGGGGCTAAGCACTAACACCGGGGAGCTGTTTTTT. It encodes CSVVSPGLSTNTGELFF.

The chain joins TRBV28 to TRBJ2-7; 9 bases line up with TRBD2. V shed 6 bases, J shed 3 bases, and the junction held 12 bases outside the gene matches. CDR1 and CDR2 (germline): MDHEN, SYDVKM. The CDR3 has 16 residues. As DNA, the CDR3 is TGTGCCAGCAGCCCGATGGGAGTAGCGGGGGACTACGAGCAGTACTTC. It codes for CASSPMGVAGDYEQYF.

This clonotype was counted a few times. The chain uses TRBV29-1 and TRBJ2-5, with TRBD2 matching over 8 bases. The CDR3 contains 12 residues. V lost 5 bases to trimming and J lost 3 bases; unmatched junction nucleotides: 2. The V gene's germline CDR1 is SQVTM and CDR2 ANQGSEA. The CDR3 DNA is TGCAGCGTTCGGGGGGGGAAAGAGACCCAGTACTTC. This codes for CSVRGGKETQYF.

This clonotype was recorded many times. The chain has TRBV7-2 and TRBJ2-6, with a weak D call TRBD2 (5 bases). Germline CDR1 and CDR2: SGHTA and FQGNSA. The CDR3 is 16 amino acids. Trimming removed 1 base from V and 4 bases from J, with 11 bases in between. DNA of the CDR3: TGTGCCAGCAGCTTAGTTGCGGGTTCAGGGGCCAACGTCCTGACTTTC. The encoded protein is CASSLVAGSGANVLTF.

This clonotype has a handful of counts. V gene TRBV7-2 combines with J gene TRBJ1-5; possible D gene TRBD1, 5 bases. This CDR3 spans 13 amino acids. Trimming took off 5 bases at V and 7 bases at J, with 12 bases between the two ends. Germline values: CDR1 SGHTA, CDR2 FQGNSA. The CDR3 DNA follows: TGTGCCAGCAGCGGCCGCGGGGCCCAGCCCCAGCATTTT. As protein: CASSGRGAQPQHF.

This clonotype has a handful of counts. The chain recombines TRBV5-1 with TRBJ2-2; 11 bases align to TRBD2. After removal of 4 bases from V and 2 bases from J, the junction contained 4 bases not matched to a gene. The CDR3 runs 16 residues. Germline loops: CDR1 SGHRS, CDR2 YFSETQ. The CDR3 reads CASSHGTSGNTGELFF. The CDR3 region has the DNA TGCGCCAGCAGCCACGGGACTAGCGGTAACACCGGGGAGCTGTTTTTT.

CDR3 sequence (DNA): TGCAGTGCTAGAAAGCGTCGGTTAGCGGGCTCGAACACCGGGGAGCTGTTTTTT. Its translation: CSARKRRLAGSNTGELFF. V and J are TRBV20-1 and TRBJ2-2, with TRBD2 matching 7 bases. The CDR3 has 18 amino acids. V shed 2 bases and J 0 bases; nucleotides not matched to a gene: 12. Germline V CDR1 and CDR2: DFQATT, SNEGSKA (reference sequence).

The J gene is TRBJ2-3, the V gene TRBV28; 8 bases align to TRBD1. Germline V gene lookup returns CDR1 MDHEN and CDR2 SYDVKM. The CDR3 is 16 amino acids. The J segment lost 4 bases and the V segment lost 2 bases, leaving 8 bases of the junction unmatched. The CDR3 bases are TGTGCCAGCAGTTTACTCAGGGGGCGTCGAGCAGATACGCAGTATTTT. Amino acids: CASSLLRGRRADTQYF.

This clonotype was found a few times. The chain recombines TRBV30 with TRBJ2-3; 9 bases align to TRBD1. The CDR3 runs to 16 residues. V lost 5 bases and J lost 0; bases outside the gene matches: 9. Germline V gives CDR1 GTSNPN, CDR2 SVGIG (reference sequence). This CDR3 is CAWLGGTGPSTDTQYF. CDR3 nucleotides: TGTGCCTGGTTGGGGGGGACAGGGCCTAGCACAGATACGCAGTATTTT.

This clonotype was observed at least ten times. The V gene is TRBV5-1, the J gene TRBJ2-3, with D possibly matching TRBD2 (5 bases). CDR3 length equals 13 residues. Per germline, CDR1 SGHRS and CDR2 YFSETQ. Deletions cut 0 bases from V and 6 bases from J, with 8 bases between. The CDR3, as DNA: TGCGCCAGCAGCTTGGAGCGGCGCGATACGCAGTATTTT. The encoded protein is CASSLERRDTQYF.

This clonotype occurred many times. The chain combines TRBV5-5 with TRBJ2-7; 9 bases map to TRBD1. Germline V gene data show CDR1 as SGHKS and CDR2 as YYEKEE (reference sequence). CDR3 length equals 14 residues. V lost 0 bases and J lost 6; bases outside the gene matches: 4. The CDR3: CASSLAGTGTEQYF. CDR3 in DNA: TGTGCCAGCAGCTTGGCCGGGACAGGGACCGAGCAGTACTTC. Full variable domain (missing parts from reference TRBV5-5 and TRBJ2-7): DAGVTQSPTHLIKTRGQQVTLRCSPISGHKSVSWYQQVLGQGPQFIFQYYEKEERGRGNFPDRFSARQFPNYSSELNVNALLLGDSALYLCASSLAGTGTEQYFGPGTRLTVT.

This clonotype was seen at least ten times. The chain recombines TRBV5-1 with TRBJ2-5; tentatively, D is TRBD2 (6 bases). The germline V gene encodes CDR1 SGHRS and CDR2 YFSETQ. V was trimmed by 4 bases and J by 5 bases, leaving 12 bases between them. The CDR3 spans 13 residues. CDR3 sequence reads: CASSPGGGETQYF. The CDR3 coding sequence is TGCGCCAGCAGCCCAGGAGGAGGGGAGACCCAGTACTTC.

The J gene is TRBJ2-3, the V gene TRBV6-5; 8 bases are shared with TRBD2. Germline lookup yields CDR1 MNHEY and CDR2 SVGAGI. V dropped 2 bases and J dropped 5; count of bases not matched to a gene: 9. The CDR3 is made up of 16 amino acids. The CDR3 sequence: CASSYRAGARGDTQYF. The CDR3 coding sequence is TGTGCCAGCAGTTACAGAGCGGGAGCCAGGGGAGATACGCAGTATTTT.

This clonotype was seen more than once but under ten times. The chain links TRBV3-1 to TRBJ2-1; D is ambiguous. Trimming shortened V by 1 base and J by 5 bases, and 6 bases separated the two germline ends. The CDR3 covers 13 residues. Germline CDR1 reads LGHDT; CDR2 reads YNNKEL (reference sequence). The CDR3 is CASSQGLDNEQFF. The DNA for the CDR3 is TGTGCCAGCAGCCAAGGGTTGGACAATGAGCAGTTCTTC.

This clonotype was counted many times. The V call is TRBV6-6, the J call TRBJ2-3; no clear D gene. V dropped 2 bases and J dropped 0 bases, with 3 bases sitting between them. This CDR3 is built from 13 residues. Germline V gives CDR1 MNHNY, CDR2 SVGAGI (reference sequence). CDR3 amino acids: CASSYLSTDTQYF. In DNA, the CDR3 is TGTGCCAGCAGTTACCTTAGCACAGATACGCAGTATTTT.

This clonotype was detected ten times or more. The CDR3 region is CASSYRGTPDSPLHF. CDR3 nucleotide sequence: TGTGCCAGCAGTTACCGCGGTACACCGGATTCACCCCTCCACTTT. V and J are TRBV6-6 and TRBJ1-6; D remains unclear. V lost 2 bases and J 8 bases, leaving 13 bases between the germline ends. Germline CDR1 reads MNHNY; CDR2 reads SVGAGI (reference sequence). The CDR3 runs to 15 residues.

This clonotype was seen at least ten times. The J gene is TRBJ2-7, the V gene TRBV28; TRBD1 might be the D (5 bases). The V gene lost 1 base and the J gene lost 4 bases, with 23 bases spanning the gap. The germline gives CDR1 MDHEN, CDR2 SYDVKM. CDR3 length: 18 amino acids. CDR3 sequence: CASSLSPGLGAGDYEQYF. The CDR3 DNA sequence: TGTGCCAGCAGTTTATCCCCCGGCCTAGGGGCTGGGGATTACGAGCAGTACTTC.

The chain carries TRBV30 and TRBJ2-3, with 9 bases identical to TRBD1. V was pared by 5 bases and J by 5 bases, with 8 bases of the junction left unmatched. This CDR3 has 14 amino acids. CDR1 and CDR2 from the germline V gene are GTSNPN and SVGIG (reference sequence). This chain's CDR3 is CAWCPGQGGDTQYF. The CDR3 nucleotides are TGTGCCTGGTGCCCGGGACAGGGAGGAGATACGCAGTATTTT.

This clonotype was seen many times. The chain has TRBV7-9 and TRBJ2-5; TRBD2 aligns across 8 bases. CDR1 is SEHNR, CDR2 FQNEAQ, per germline (reference sequence). Trimming removed 3 bases from V and 5 bases from J; junction bases left unmatched: 8. The CDR3 loop spans 15 amino acids. The CDR3 region is CASSLSGGRYETQYF. CDR3 coding DNA: TGTGCCAGCAGCTTGTCCGGCGGGAGGTATGAGACCCAGTACTTC. The full variable domain, rest sourced from reference TRBV7-9 and TRBJ2-5, is DTGVSQNPRHKITKRGQNVTFRCDPISEHNRLYWYRQTLGQGPEFLTYFQNEAQLEKSRLLSDRFSAERPKGSFSTLEIQRTEQGDSAMYLCASSLSGGRYETQYFGPGTRLLVL.

This clonotype was counted between two and nine times. This chain connects TRBV6-5 to TRBJ2-1; no firm D call. Germline values: CDR1 MNHEY, CDR2 SVGAGI. The CDR3 loop spans 11 amino acids. Trimming left V 2 bases short and J 13 bases short, with 9 bases between. The CDR3 loop is CASSYLGLQFF. CDR3 DNA: TGTGCCAGCAGTTACCTTGGGTTACAGTTCTTC.

This clonotype was found a few times. V is TRBV7-2 and J is TRBJ2-7; D possibly corresponds to TRBD2 (6 bases). Trimming shortened V by 4 bases and J by 4 bases, and 17 bases separated the two germline ends. The CDR3 consists of 15 residues. Germline V gene sequence: CDR1 SGHTA, CDR2 FQGNSA. Here the CDR3 DNA reads TGTGCCAGCAGCTCCCGATCCGGGAGTAAGTACGAGCAGTACTTC. Translated, it gives CASSSRSGSKYEQYF.

This clonotype was counted between two and nine times. The V gene is TRBV20-1, the J gene TRBJ2-3; 10 bases map to TRBD2. This CDR3 contains 18 residues. CDR1 DFQATT and CDR2 SNEGSKA come from the germline V gene (reference sequence). Trimming at V came to 3 bases and at J to 5 bases, leaving 17 bases not matched to a gene. The CDR3 protein is CSASMVGGAGGTRDTQYF. Written as DNA, the CDR3 is TGCAGTGCTAGTATGGTCGGAGGAGCGGGAGGGACGAGAGATACGCAGTATTTT.

This clonotype appeared a single time. The V call is TRBV5-1, the J call TRBJ2-2, with 9 bases aligning to TRBD2. The CDR3 is made up of 17 amino acids. The junction had 9 bases not matched to a gene; V was cut back by 4 bases and J by 2 bases. The germline V gene encodes CDR1 SGHRS and CDR2 YFSETQ. CDR3 DNA sequence: TGCGCCAGCAGCGTCGCCCCCGGGACTAGCAACACCGGGGAGCTGTTTTTT. Amino acids: CASSVAPGTSNTGELFF.